The 32 T cell receptor beta chains below all came from one sample that was sequenced in a study of T cells in Graves' hyperthyroidism and ophthalmopathy. What was amplified from RNA transcripts were TCR beta CDR3 regions. With the HTBI primer set, the TCR CDR3 went through a first round of RT-PCR. TCRdb independently ran MiXCR on the multiplex PCR reads; one entry per CDR3 protein. Seen here are roughly 500,000 distinct CDR3 sequences, about 20% observed once, and the top ten hold around 54%. The sample consisted of blood. These receptor sequences come from a woman in her 70s with Graves' ophthalmopathy.

The V and J genes are TRBV5-1 and TRBJ1-3, with D tentatively TRBD1 (5 bases). The CDR3 spans 15 residues. V was clipped by 0 bases and J by 11 bases, with 18 bases between them. The germline V gene has CDR1 SGHRS and CDR2 YFSETQ. The CDR3 reads CASSLDWTRDGAIYF. The CDR3 DNA reads as TGCGCCAGCAGCTTGGATTGGACGCGGGACGGAGCCATATATTTT.

This chain uses TRBV7-6 with TRBJ1-1; no definite D call. This CDR3 comprises 14 residues. The germline V gene encodes CDR1 SGHVS and CDR2 FNYEAQ. V was clipped by 4 bases and J by 0 bases, with 9 bases between them. The CDR3 DNA reads TGTGCCAGCAGCTACGGACCCATGAACACTGAAGCTTTCTTT. This translates into CASSYGPMNTEAFF.

The chain recombines TRBV9 with TRBJ2-1; D remains unclear. The CDR3 contains 15 residues. Germline CDR1 is SGDLS and CDR2 is YYNGEE. Trimming left V 3 bases short and J 6 bases short, with 16 bases between. Here the CDR3 DNA reads TGTGCCAGCAGCGCATCCACCGGCATTTTCAATGAGCAGTTCTTC. Translation: CASSASTGIFNEQFF.

The genes are TRBV12-3 or TRBV12-4 and TRBJ1-5; the D gene is possibly TRBD1 (5 bases). Trimming removed 8 bases from V and 3 bases from J, with 17 bases in between. The CDR3 length is 15 residues. CDR3: CASLKGWGNNQPQHF. In DNA form, the CDR3 reads TGTGCCAGCTTAAAGGGGTGGGGAAACAATCAGCCCCAGCATTTT.

This clonotype was detected only a few times. The V call is TRBV20-1, the J call TRBJ2-5; TRBD2 matches 12 bases. With 5 bases clipped from V and 2 bases from J, the junction kept 12 bases outside the gene matches. Germline V gives CDR1 DFQATT, CDR2 SNEGSKA (reference sequence). The CDR3 contains 17 residues. CDR3: CSAQPGLAGGSQETQYF. The CDR3 DNA sequence: TGCAGTGCTCAACCGGGACTAGCGGGTGGCTCACAAGAGACCCAGTACTTC.

V is TRBV20-1 and J is TRBJ1-5; D may be TRBD1 (5 bases). The V end was cut by 3 bases, the J end by 2 bases, with 17 bases between. The V gene's germline CDR1 is DFQATT and CDR2 SNEGSKA (reference sequence). The CDR3 is 16 amino acids. The CDR3 DNA is TGCAGTGCTAGCCTGGGCACCCAGGGAGGCAATCAGCCCCAGCATTTT. Residues: CSASLGTQGGNQPQHF.

This clonotype was observed many times. The chain recombines TRBV28 with TRBJ2-4; D gene unclear. Germline V gives CDR1 MDHEN, CDR2 SYDVKM. The CDR3 runs to 15 residues. With 4 bases removed from V and 0 bases from J, the gap between germline ends came to 10 bases. Here the CDR3 DNA reads TGTGCCAGCAGTTATGGTTTCCCAGCCAAAAACATTCAGTACTTC. This codes for CASSYGFPAKNIQYF.

The rearrangement links TRBV3-1 to TRBJ1-2, with D uncertain. Germline V gives CDR1 LGHDT, CDR2 YNNKEL (reference sequence). Trimming took off 1 base at V and 6 bases at J, with 9 bases between the two ends. The CDR3 contains 13 residues. The CDR3 coding sequence is TGTGCCAGCAGCCAAGTCAGTACAGATGGCTACACCTTC. Amino acid sequence: CASSQVSTDGYTF.

The chain joins TRBV27 to TRBJ2-7, with TRBD2 matching over 8 bases. The germline gives CDR1 MNHEY, CDR2 SMNVEV (reference sequence). The CDR3 is 16 residues long. With V trimmed by 4 bases and J by 4 bases, 12 bases remained unmatched. CDR3 in DNA: TGTGCCAGCAGTTCCCTCGGGAGGGATTTCTTGTACGAGCAGTACTTC. Its protein product is CASSSLGRDFLYEQYF.

The DNA of the CDR3 is TGCGCCAGCAGCCAAGAATGGGGCCGGGAGACCCAGTACTTC. Amino acids: CASSQEWGRETQYF. The chain carries TRBV4-3 and TRBJ2-5; D might be TRBD1 (5 bases). CDR3 length equals 14 residues. CDR1 is LGHNA, CDR2 YSLEER, per germline. The V end was cut by 0 bases, the J end by 5 bases, with 10 bases between.

This chain uses TRBV12-5 with TRBJ1-1, with D tentatively TRBD1 (6 bases). Germline CDR1 LGHNT, CDR2 FRNRAP. The CDR3 consists of 13 residues. V lost 6 bases and J lost 7, with 15 bases in between. DNA of the CDR3: TGTGCTAGTGGGGGGACAAATGAGTATGAAGCTTTCTTT. Amino acid sequence: CASGGTNEYEAFF.

This clonotype has only one observation. This chain links TRBV19 with TRBJ2-4; D ambiguous. Germline assignment: CDR1 LNHDA and CDR2 SQIVND (reference sequence). V was shortened by 4 bases and J by 0 bases, with 4 bases between the two germline ends. CDR3 length: 13 residues. The CDR3 DNA sequence: TGTGCCAGTAGTACTCTAGCCAAAAACATTCAGTACTTC. Translating it yields CASSTLAKNIQYF.

In this sample, this clonotype turned up many times. The V gene is TRBV7-3, the J gene TRBJ2-3; 14 bases match TRBD2. The CDR3 is 16 amino acids. The junction had 5 bases not matched to a gene; V was cut back by 5 bases and J by 4 bases. The germline V gene has CDR1 SGHTA and CDR2 FQGTGA. In DNA form, the CDR3 reads TGTGCCAGCAGCAGGGGACTAGCGGGAGTTGCAGATACGCAGTATTTT. The encoded protein is CASSRGLAGVADTQYF.

The rearrangement uses TRBV19 and TRBJ2-2, with D uncertain. Germline V gene lookup returns CDR1 LNHDA and CDR2 SQIVND (reference sequence). The CDR3 has 13 residues. The ends were cut back, 1 base at V and 8 bases at J, with 8 bases in the middle. The CDR3 sequence is CASSIGVVGELFF. The CDR3 DNA reads as TGTGCCAGTAGTATAGGAGTCGTGGGGGAGCTGTTTTTT.

Ten or more counts support this clonotype. The chain employs TRBV2 and TRBJ1-2, with TRBD1 matching over 8 bases. This CDR3 has 13 residues. The V and J ends lost 8 bases and 5 bases, in that order; junction bases with no gene match: 7. The germline V gene encodes CDR1 SNHLY and CDR2 FYNNEI. CDR3 DNA: TGTGCCAGCGGGACAGGCTCAGTGTATGGCTACACCTTC. The encoded protein is CASGTGSVYGYTF.

A few counts support this clonotype. V is TRBV18 and J is TRBJ2-5, with D unclear. With 0 bases removed from V and 5 bases from J, the gap between germline ends came to 7 bases. Germline lookup yields CDR1 KGHSH and CDR2 LQKENI. This CDR3 is built from 13 residues. The CDR3, as DNA: TGTGCCAGCTCACCACCGGCCCAGGAGACCCAGTACTTC. Translation gives CASSPPAQETQYF.

This clonotype was detected ten times or more. The gene calls are TRBV12-3 or TRBV12-4 and TRBJ2-1, with 7 positions matching TRBD1. With 5 bases clipped from V and 0 bases from J, the junction kept 7 bases outside the gene matches. CDR3 length: 16 residues. The CDR3 loop reads CASSPKDRTSYNEQFF. The DNA for the CDR3 is TGTGCCAGCAGTCCCAAGGACAGGACCTCCTACAATGAGCAGTTCTTC.

This rearrangement joins TRBV10-3 to TRBJ2-7; D gene ambiguous. Germline CDR1 is ENHRY and CDR2 is SYGVKD. With 2 bases removed from V and 4 bases from J, the gap between germline ends came to 6 bases. This CDR3 has 12 residues. CDR3 nucleotide sequence: TGTGCCATCAGTGAGGTTCAGTACGAGCAGTACTTC. Protein: CAISEVQYEQYF.

Ten or more counts support this clonotype. The V gene is TRBV6-1, the J gene TRBJ2-7; 11 bases line up with TRBD1. V was pared by 2 bases and J by 1 base, with 4 bases of the junction left unmatched. The CDR3 contains 16 residues. Germline V CDR1 and CDR2: MNHNS, SASEGT. The CDR3 region has the DNA TGTGCCAGCAGTGAATGGGGACAGGGGGATTCCTACGAGCAGTACTTC. Its protein product is CASSEWGQGDSYEQYF.

This clonotype has only a few counts. The V gene is TRBV6-1, the J gene TRBJ2-2; D not resolved. CDR1 MNHNS and CDR2 SASEGT come from the germline V gene. This CDR3 contains 17 residues. V was clipped by 5 bases and J by 6 bases, with 22 bases between them. The CDR3 protein is CASSPDQPRAGSGELFF. The CDR3 DNA sequence: TGTGCCAGCAGTCCAGACCAGCCTCGGGCAGGTTCCGGGGAGCTGTTTTTT.

In its sample, this clonotype was seen a few times. The V gene is TRBV7-8, the J gene TRBJ2-1, with a tentative D call TRBD2 (6 bases). The germline V gene encodes CDR1 SGHVS and CDR2 FQNEAQ. There are 17 residues in the CDR3. The V gene lost 5 bases and the J gene lost 7 bases, with 24 bases spanning the gap. CDR3 sequence reads: CASSRRGGTPGRNEQFF. The CDR3 coding sequence is TGTGCCAGCAGCAGGCGGGGCGGGACCCCGGGGAGAAATGAGCAGTTCTTC.

The V and J genes are TRBV29-1 and TRBJ1-1; 8 bases are a match to TRBD1. V shed 7 bases and J 1 base; nucleotides not matched to a gene: 8. Germline V gene data show CDR1 as SQVTM and CDR2 as ANQGSEA. The CDR3 is made up of 14 amino acids. Written as DNA, the CDR3 is TGCAGCGCCAAGGACAGGGTAGCGAACACTGAAGCTTTCTTT. Translating it yields CSAKDRVANTEAFF.

In this sample, this clonotype turned up a few times. CDR3 residues: CASRPTLGTDIQYF. Here the CDR3 DNA reads TGTGCCAGCAGACCTACATTGGGCACAGACATTCAGTACTTC. The V call is TRBV3-1, the J call TRBJ2-4; D is ambiguous. The CDR3 spans 14 residues. Per the germline V gene, CDR1 is LGHDT and CDR2 is YNNKEL (reference sequence). V lost 6 bases, J lost 8 bases, and 17 bases lay in between.

This rearrangement joins TRBV5-5 to TRBJ1-5, with D possibly TRBD1 on 6 matching bases. Trimming pared 6 bases from V and 9 bases from J, leaving 25 bases between. The CDR3 is 16 amino acids. Germline assignment: CDR1 SGHKS and CDR2 YYEKEE (reference sequence). CDR3 region: CASTLRDSRGGAPQHF. CDR3 bases: TGTGCCAGCACCCTCCGGGACTCCAGAGGGGGGGCGCCCCAGCATTTT.

This clonotype was recorded at least ten times. CDR3 coding DNA: TGTGCCAGCAGTGAAGGGATCTTGAACACTGAAGCTTTCTTT. The encoded protein is CASSEGILNTEAFF. The chain couples TRBV2 to TRBJ1-1; D ambiguous. The length of the CDR3 is 14 residues. Germline V CDR1 and CDR2: SNHLY, FYNNEI. V shed 1 base and J shed 0 bases, with 6 bases lying between them.

In this sample, this clonotype turned up once. This sequence joins TRBV18 and TRBJ1-1, with TRBD1 as a possible D gene (6 bases). The CDR3 runs to 15 residues. Trimming shortened V by 3 bases and J by 0 bases, and 11 bases separated the two germline ends. Germline V gene data show CDR1 as KGHSH and CDR2 as LQKENI. CDR3 protein: CASSPPGDVNTEAFF. DNA of the CDR3: TGTGCCAGCTCACCCCCAGGGGACGTGAACACTGAAGCTTTCTTT.

This clonotype showed up just a few times. This rearrangement joins TRBV4-3 to TRBJ2-7; D ambiguous. The CDR3 is 16 amino acids. Germline-derived CDR1 and CDR2 are LGHNA and YSLEER. V was cut by 0 bases and J by 2 bases, with 14 bases left in between. CDR3 residues: CASSQDCRAGPYEQYF. The CDR3 nucleotides read TGCGCCAGCAGCCAAGATTGTAGGGCAGGTCCCTACGAGCAGTACTTC.

CDR3 in amino acids: CASSQDRGSSPLHF. CDR3 nucleotides: TGTGCCAGCAGCCAGGACAGGGGGAGCTCACCCCTCCACTTT. V is TRBV28 and J is TRBJ1-6; 10 bases are shared with TRBD1. Germline trimming cut 6 bases from V and 10 bases from J; bases unmatched to any gene: 6. The CDR3 has 14 residues. The V gene's germline CDR1 is MDHEN and CDR2 SYDVKM.

This clonotype showed up just a few times. The CDR3 nucleotides read TGTGCCAGCAGCCAAGTCCCAAGCAGTTCCACTGAAGCTTTCTTT. Protein product: CASSQVPSSSTEAFF. This rearrangement joins TRBV3-1 to TRBJ1-1; D unresolved. This CDR3 region has 15 residues. CDR1 LGHDT and CDR2 YNNKEL come from the germline V gene (reference sequence). V was clipped by 1 base and J by 4 bases, with 13 bases between them.

J is TRBJ2-5 and V is TRBV11-2; D not resolved. The V gene's germline CDR1 is SGHAT and CDR2 FQNNGV. The CDR3 length is 14 residues. Trimming shortened V by 4 bases and J by 4 bases, and 13 bases separated the two germline ends. The CDR3 loop is CASSSRLQGETQYF. In nucleotides, the CDR3 is TGTGCCAGCAGCTCTCGCCTCCAAGGAGAGACCCAGTACTTC.

This clonotype was recorded many times. DNA of the CDR3: TGTGCCAGCAGTTCTGGACTAGCGAGGAATGAGCAGTTCTTC. Translation: CASSSGLARNEQFF. This chain joins TRBV12-3 or TRBV12-4 and TRBJ2-1, with 9 nucleotides matching TRBD2. The J segment lost 7 bases and the V segment lost 4 bases, leaving 5 bases of the junction unmatched. The CDR3 loop spans 14 amino acids.

In nucleotides, the CDR3 is TGTGCCAGCAGTCCGAGGCTCCGGAATGAGCAGTTCTTC. This encodes CASSPRLRNEQFF. The chain joins TRBV11-1 to TRBJ2-1, with D unclear. Trimming pared 6 bases from V and 7 bases from J, leaving 13 bases between. Germline assignment: CDR1 SGHAT and CDR2 FQDESV (reference sequence). The CDR3 sequence is 13 residues long.